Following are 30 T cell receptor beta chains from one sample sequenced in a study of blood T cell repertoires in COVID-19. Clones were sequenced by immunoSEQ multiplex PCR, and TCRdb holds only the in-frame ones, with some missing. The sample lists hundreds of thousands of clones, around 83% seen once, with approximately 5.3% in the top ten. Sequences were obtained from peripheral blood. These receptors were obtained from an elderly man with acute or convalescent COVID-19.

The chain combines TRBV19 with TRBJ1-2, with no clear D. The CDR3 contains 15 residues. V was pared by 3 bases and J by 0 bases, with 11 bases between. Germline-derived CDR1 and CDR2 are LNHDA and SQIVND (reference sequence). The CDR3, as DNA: TGTGCCAGTAGTATGGTGGCAGTTGCTAACTATGGCTACACCTTC. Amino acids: CASSMVAVANYGYTF.

For the CDR3, the DNA is TGTGCCAGCAGCCAGGACAGTGCTAGCACAGATACGCAGTATTTT. The encoded protein is CASSQDSASTDTQYF. The chain is built from TRBV28 and TRBJ2-3, with D perhaps TRBD1 (6 bases). The ends were cut back, 6 bases at V and 0 bases at J, with 13 bases in the middle. This CDR3 has 15 residues. Per germline, CDR1 MDHEN and CDR2 SYDVKM. The full variable domain, with the rest looked up from reference TRBV28 and TRBJ2-3, is DVKVTQSSRYLVKRTGEKVFLECVQDMDHENMFWYRQDPGLGLRLIYFSYDVKMKEKGDIPEGYSVSREKKERFSLILESASTNQTSMYLCASSQDSASTDTQYFGPGTRLTVL.

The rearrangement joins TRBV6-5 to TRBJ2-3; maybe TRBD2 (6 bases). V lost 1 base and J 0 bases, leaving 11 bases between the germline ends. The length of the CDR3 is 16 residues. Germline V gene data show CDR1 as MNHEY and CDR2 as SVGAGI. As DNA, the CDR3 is TGTGCCAGCAGTTACTACCCCGGGACTAGCACAGATACGCAGTATTTT. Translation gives CASSYYPGTSTDTQYF.

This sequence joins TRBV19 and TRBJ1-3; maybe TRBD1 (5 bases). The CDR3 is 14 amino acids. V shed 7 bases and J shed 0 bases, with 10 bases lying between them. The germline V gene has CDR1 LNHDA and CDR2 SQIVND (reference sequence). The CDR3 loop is CASMTVFSGNTIYF. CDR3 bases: TGTGCCAGTATGACAGTCTTCTCTGGAAACACCATATATTTT.

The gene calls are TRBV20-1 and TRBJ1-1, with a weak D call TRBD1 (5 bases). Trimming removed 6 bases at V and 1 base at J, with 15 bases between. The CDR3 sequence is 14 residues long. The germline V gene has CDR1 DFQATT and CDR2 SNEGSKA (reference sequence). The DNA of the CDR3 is TGCAGTGCCAGTTTGGGGCGGAAGAACACTGAAGCTTTCTTT. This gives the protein CSASLGRKNTEAFF.

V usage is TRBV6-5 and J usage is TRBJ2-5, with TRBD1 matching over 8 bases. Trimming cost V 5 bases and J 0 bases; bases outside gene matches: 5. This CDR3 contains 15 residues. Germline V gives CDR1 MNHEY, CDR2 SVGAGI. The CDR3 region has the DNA TGTGCCAGCAGTCCGGGACAGGCGTACCAAGAGACCCAGTACTTC. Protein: CASSPGQAYQETQYF.

The chain's CDR3 is CASSIGTGSTYEQYF. Here the CDR3 DNA reads TGTGCCAGTAGTATCGGGACAGGGTCCACCTACGAGCAGTACTTC. The chain couples TRBV19 to TRBJ2-7, with TRBD1 matching 9 bases. Germline V gives CDR1 LNHDA, CDR2 SQIVND (reference sequence). V trimming: 3 bases; J trimming: 2 bases; junction bases outside the gene matches: 5. CDR3 size: 15 residues.

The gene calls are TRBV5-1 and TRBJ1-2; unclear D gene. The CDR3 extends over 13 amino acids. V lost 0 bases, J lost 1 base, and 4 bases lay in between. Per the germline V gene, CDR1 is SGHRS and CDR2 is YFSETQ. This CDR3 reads CASSLGGNYGYTF. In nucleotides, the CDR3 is TGCGCCAGCAGCTTGGGAGGTAACTATGGCTACACCTTC.

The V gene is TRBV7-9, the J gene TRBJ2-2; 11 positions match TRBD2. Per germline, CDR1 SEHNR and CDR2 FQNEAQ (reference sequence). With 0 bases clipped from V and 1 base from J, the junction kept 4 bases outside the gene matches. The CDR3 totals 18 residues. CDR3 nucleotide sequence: TGTGCCAGCAGCTTAGCCAAACTAGCGGGGGAGAACACCGGGGAGCTGTTTTTT. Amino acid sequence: CASSLAKLAGENTGELFF. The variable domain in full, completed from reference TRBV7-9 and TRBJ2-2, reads DTGVSQNPRHKITKRGQNVTFRCDPISEHNRLYWYRQTLGQGPEFLTYFQNEAQLEKSRLLSDRFSAERPKGSFSTLEIQRTEQGDSAMYLCASSLAKLAGENTGELFFGEGSRLTVL.

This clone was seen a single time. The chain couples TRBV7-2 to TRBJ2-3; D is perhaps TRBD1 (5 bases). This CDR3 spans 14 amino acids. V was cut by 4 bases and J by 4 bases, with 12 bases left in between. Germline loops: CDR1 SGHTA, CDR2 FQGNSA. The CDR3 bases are TGTGCCAGCAGCTCACAGGTGACGGCAGATACGCAGTATTTT. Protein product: CASSSQVTADTQYF.

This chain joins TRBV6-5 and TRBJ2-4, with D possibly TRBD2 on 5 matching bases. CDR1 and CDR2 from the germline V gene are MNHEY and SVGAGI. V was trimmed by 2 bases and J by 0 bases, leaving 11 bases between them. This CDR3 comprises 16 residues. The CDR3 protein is CASSYRVGVAKNIQYF. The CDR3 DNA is TGTGCCAGCAGTTACAGGGTGGGAGTAGCCAAAAACATTCAGTACTTC.

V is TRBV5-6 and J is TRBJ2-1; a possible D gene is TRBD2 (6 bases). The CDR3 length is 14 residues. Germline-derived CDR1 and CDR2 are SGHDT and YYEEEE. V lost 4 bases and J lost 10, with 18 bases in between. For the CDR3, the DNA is TGTGCCAGCAGCCCGGGACGGACTAACGTGGAGCAGTTCTTC. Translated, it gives CASSPGRTNVEQFF.

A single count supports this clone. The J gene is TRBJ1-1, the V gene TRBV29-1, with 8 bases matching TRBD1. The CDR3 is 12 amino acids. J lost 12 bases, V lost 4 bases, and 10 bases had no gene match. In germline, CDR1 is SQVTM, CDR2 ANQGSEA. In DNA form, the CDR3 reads TGCAGCGTTGTTTTAGGACAGGGTGGGCCTTTCTTT. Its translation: CSVVLGQGGPFF.

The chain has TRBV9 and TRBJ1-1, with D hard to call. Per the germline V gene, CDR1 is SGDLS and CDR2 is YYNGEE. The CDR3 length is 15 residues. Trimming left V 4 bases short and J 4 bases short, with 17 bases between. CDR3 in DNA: TGTGCCAGCAGCCCTACCCCCGGTTCGGGCACTGAAGCTTTCTTT. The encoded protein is CASSPTPGSGTEAFF.

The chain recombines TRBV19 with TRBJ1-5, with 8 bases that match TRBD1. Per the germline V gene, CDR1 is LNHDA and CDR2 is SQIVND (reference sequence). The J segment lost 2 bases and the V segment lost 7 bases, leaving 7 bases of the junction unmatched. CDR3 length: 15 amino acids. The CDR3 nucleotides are TGTGCCAGTAACTGGACAGGGTACGGCAATCAGCCCCAGCATTTT. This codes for CASNWTGYGNQPQHF.

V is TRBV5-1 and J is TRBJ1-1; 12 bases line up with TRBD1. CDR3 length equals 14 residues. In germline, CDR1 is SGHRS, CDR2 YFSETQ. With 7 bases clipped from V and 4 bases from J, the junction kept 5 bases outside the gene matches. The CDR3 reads CASAGTGGLTEAFF. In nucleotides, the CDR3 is TGCGCCAGCGCCGGGACAGGGGGCCTCACTGAAGCTTTCTTT.

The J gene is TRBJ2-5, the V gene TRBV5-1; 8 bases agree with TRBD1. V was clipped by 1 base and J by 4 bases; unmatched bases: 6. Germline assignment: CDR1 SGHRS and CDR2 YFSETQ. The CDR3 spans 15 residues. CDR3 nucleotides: TGCGCCAGCAGCTTGATAGGACAGGGAGGAGAGACCCAGTACTTC. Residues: CASSLIGQGGETQYF.

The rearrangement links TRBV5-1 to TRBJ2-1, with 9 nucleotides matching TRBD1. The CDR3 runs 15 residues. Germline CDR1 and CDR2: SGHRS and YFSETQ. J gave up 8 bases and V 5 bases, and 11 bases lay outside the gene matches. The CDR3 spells CASRLGDRVVHEQFF. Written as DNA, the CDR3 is TGCGCCAGCAGATTAGGGGACAGGGTGGTTCATGAGCAGTTCTTC.

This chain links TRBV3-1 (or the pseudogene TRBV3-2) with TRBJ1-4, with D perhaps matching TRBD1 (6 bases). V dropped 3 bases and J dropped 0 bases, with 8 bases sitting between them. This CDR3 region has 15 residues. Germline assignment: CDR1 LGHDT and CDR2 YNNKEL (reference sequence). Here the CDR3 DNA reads TGTGCCAGCAGCCAGGACAGTTCAACTAATGAAAAACTGTTTTTT. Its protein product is CASSQDSSTNEKLFF.

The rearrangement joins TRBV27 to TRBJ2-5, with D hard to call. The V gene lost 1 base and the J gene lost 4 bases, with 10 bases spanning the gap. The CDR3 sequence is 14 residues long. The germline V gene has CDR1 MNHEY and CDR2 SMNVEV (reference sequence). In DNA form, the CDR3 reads TGTGCCAGCAGTTTATTGGCTCCGGGAGAGACCCAGTACTTC. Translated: CASSLLAPGETQYF.

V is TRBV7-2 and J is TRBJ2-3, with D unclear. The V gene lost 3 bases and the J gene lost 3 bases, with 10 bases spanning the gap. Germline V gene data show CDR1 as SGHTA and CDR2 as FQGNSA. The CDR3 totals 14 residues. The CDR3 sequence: CASSLLGETDTQYF. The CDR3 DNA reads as TGTGCCAGCAGCTTGCTAGGTGAAACAGATACGCAGTATTTT.

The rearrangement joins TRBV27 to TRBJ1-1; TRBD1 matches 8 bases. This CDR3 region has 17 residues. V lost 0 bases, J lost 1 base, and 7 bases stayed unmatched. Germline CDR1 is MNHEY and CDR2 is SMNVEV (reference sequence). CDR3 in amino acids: CASSLSRQGAPNTEAFF. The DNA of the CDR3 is TGTGCCAGCAGTTTATCTCGCCAGGGGGCCCCGAACACTGAAGCTTTCTTT.

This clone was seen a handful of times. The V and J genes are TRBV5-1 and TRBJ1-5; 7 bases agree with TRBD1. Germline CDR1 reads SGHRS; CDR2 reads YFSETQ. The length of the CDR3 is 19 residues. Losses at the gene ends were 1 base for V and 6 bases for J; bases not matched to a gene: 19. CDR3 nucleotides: TGCGCCAGCAGCTTGTTGGTTACCAAAGGGGCAGGGGGTGGTCAGCCCCAGCATTTT. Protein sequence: CASSLLVTKGAGGGQPQHF.

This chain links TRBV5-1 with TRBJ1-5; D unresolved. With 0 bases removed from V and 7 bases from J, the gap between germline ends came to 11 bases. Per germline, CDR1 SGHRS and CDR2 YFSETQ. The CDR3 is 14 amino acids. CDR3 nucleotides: TGCGCCAGCAGCTTGGGAGGGATAGGGCAGCCCCAGCATTTT. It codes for CASSLGGIGQPQHF.

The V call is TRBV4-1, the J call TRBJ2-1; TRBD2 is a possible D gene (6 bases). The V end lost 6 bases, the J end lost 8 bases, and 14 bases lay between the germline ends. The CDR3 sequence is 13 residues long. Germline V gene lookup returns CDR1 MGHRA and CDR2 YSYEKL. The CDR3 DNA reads TGCGCCAGCAGTGTAACGGGAGAGTATGAGCAGTTCTTC. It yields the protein CASSVTGEYEQFF.

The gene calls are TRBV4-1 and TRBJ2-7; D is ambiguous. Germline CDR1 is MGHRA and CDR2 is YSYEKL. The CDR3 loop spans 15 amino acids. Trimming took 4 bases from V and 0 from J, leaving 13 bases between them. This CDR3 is CASSLSGQTSYEQYF. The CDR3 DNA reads TGCGCCAGCAGCCTATCTGGGCAGACCTCCTACGAGCAGTACTTC.

CDR3 protein: CASSPMGGVDYEQYF. The DNA for the CDR3 is TGTGCCAGCAGCCCCATGGGAGGGGTAGACTACGAGCAGTACTTC. The chain uses TRBV2 and TRBJ2-7; 7 nucleotides agree with TRBD2. This CDR3 has 15 amino acids. In germline, CDR1 is SNHLY, CDR2 FYNNEI. Germline trimming cut 6 bases from V and 3 bases from J; bases unmatched to any gene: 11. The variable domain in full, with the rest retrieved from reference TRBV2 and TRBJ2-7, is EPEVTQTPSHQVTQMGQEVILRCVPISNHLYFYWYRQILGQKVEFLVSFYNNEISEKSEIFDDQFSVERPDGSNFTLKIRSTKLEDSAMYFCASSPMGGVDYEQYFGPGTRLTVT.

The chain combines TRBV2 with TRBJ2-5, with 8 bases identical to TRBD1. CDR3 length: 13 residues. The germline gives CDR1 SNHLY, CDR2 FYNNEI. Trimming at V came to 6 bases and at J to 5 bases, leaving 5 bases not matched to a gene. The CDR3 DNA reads TGTGCCAGCAGGGTAGACAGGGGCGAGACCCAGTACTTC. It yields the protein CASRVDRGETQYF.

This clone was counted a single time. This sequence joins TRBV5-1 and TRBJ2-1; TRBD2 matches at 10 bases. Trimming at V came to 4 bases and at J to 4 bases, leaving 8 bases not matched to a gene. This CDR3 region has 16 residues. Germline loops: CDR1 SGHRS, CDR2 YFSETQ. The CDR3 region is CASSEGRTSGYNEQFF. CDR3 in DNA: TGCGCCAGCAGCGAAGGAAGGACTAGCGGATACAATGAGCAGTTCTTC.

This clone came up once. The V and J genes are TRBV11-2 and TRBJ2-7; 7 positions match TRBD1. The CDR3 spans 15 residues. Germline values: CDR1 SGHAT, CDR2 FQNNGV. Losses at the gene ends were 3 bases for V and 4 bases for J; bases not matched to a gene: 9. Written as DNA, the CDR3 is TGTGCCAGCAGCTTCGACAGGGCGGTGTTTTACGAGCAGTACTTC. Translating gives CASSFDRAVFYEQYF.